This T cell receptor beta chain was recovered during a study of cytomegalovirus exposure and HLA in healthy donors. The CDR3 runs 13 residues. With V trimmed by 1 base and J by 6 bases, 0 bases remained unmatched. Germline-derived CDR1 and CDR2 are LNHDA and SQIVND (reference sequence). PCR amplification relied on 60 Vbeta primers (plus 13 Jbeta primers). Measured with immunoSEQ multiplex PCR; TCRdb has only the in-frame clones, and not every one. The repertoire consists of about 60,000 clones, with 70% to 90% occurring once and the leading ten covering around 1.5%. What was sequenced was PBMCs. This chain uses TRBV19 with TRBJ1-2, with TRBD1 matching over 9 bases. The TCR comes from a man between 18 and 29 years old in good health and CMV-seronegative. CDR3 sequence (DNA): TGTGCCAGTAGTATAGGGGACAGGGATGGCTACACCTTC. Residues: CASSIGDRDGYTF.